This entry lists 13 T cell receptor beta chains sequenced from one sample in a study of cytotoxic CD8 clonotypes in ibrutinib-treated CLL. Sequencing used immunoSEQ multiplex PCR; TCRdb keeps in-frame clones, though not all of them. The sample lists 200,000 to 250,000 clones; under 80% were seen once. Sequencing used PBMCs, obtained after 24 months of ibrutinib treatment. Source of these receptors: a human donor with chronic lymphocytic leukemia.

CDR3 region: CASSFADRGLYEQYF. CDR3 in DNA: TGTGCCAGCAGTTTTGCGGACAGGGGCCTCTACGAGCAGTACTTC. The V and J genes are TRBV28 and TRBJ2-7; 9 bases agree with TRBD1. After removal of 3 bases from V and 3 bases from J, the junction contained 6 bases not matched to a gene. Germline V gives CDR1 MDHEN, CDR2 SYDVKM. This CDR3 region has 15 residues.

Only a few counts were recorded for this clone. This chain links TRBV5-1 with TRBJ2-5; D not resolved. The CDR3 totals 12 residues. Between the trimmed V and J ends, which lost 1 base and 5 bases, there was a span of 6 bases. Germline V gene data show CDR1 as SGHRS and CDR2 as YFSETQ. CDR3 nucleotides: TGCGCCAGCAGCTTGAGGCTTGAGACCCAGTACTTC. Translating gives CASSLRLETQYF.

J is TRBJ1-1 and V is TRBV6-5; D is unclear. CDR1 MNHEY and CDR2 SVGAGI come from the germline V gene. The CDR3 length is 16 residues. With 0 bases removed from V and 0 bases from J, the gap between germline ends came to 11 bases. The CDR3 loop is CASSYSRPGLNTEAFF. CDR3 nucleotide sequence: TGTGCCAGCAGTTACTCTCGGCCGGGCTTGAACACTGAAGCTTTCTTT.

The chain employs TRBV5-1 and TRBJ2-7, with 12 bases that match TRBD2. The CDR3 spans 17 residues. Germline lookup yields CDR1 SGHRS and CDR2 YFSETQ. The V gene end was trimmed by 4 bases and the J gene end by 4 bases; junction bases not matched to a gene: 12. CDR3 in DNA: TGCGCCAGCAGCCCCGCGAACACCGGACTAGCGGGATACGAGCAGTACTTC. Translated, it gives CASSPANTGLAGYEQYF.

V and J are TRBV6-5 and TRBJ1-2; 7 nucleotides match TRBD1. The germline V gene encodes CDR1 MNHEY and CDR2 SVGAGI. Losses at the gene ends were 6 bases for V and 4 bases for J; bases not matched to a gene: 8. The CDR3 is 14 amino acids. In nucleotides, the CDR3 is TGTGCCAGCAGGGGGCAGGGGGGATCCTATGGCTACACCTTC. Protein product: CASRGQGGSYGYTF.

The rearrangement links TRBV10-3 to TRBJ1-5; D gene ambiguous. CDR1 is ENHRY and CDR2 is SYGVKD in the germline V gene. Trimming stripped 0 bases from V and 6 bases from J, with 3 bases between. This CDR3 is built from 12 residues. The CDR3 sequence: CAISESSQPQHF. In DNA, the CDR3 is TGTGCCATCAGTGAGTCTAGTCAGCCCCAGCATTTT.

This clone showed up just a few times. This chain links TRBV28 with TRBJ1-2; TRBD1 is a possible D gene (6 bases). The CDR3 is 13 residues long. The germline V gene encodes CDR1 MDHEN and CDR2 SYDVKM. The V and J ends lost 3 bases and 3 bases respectively, with 8 bases between them. The CDR3 DNA follows: TGTGCCAGCAGTTTGGAGGGGGACTATGGCTACACCTTC. This codes for CASSLEGDYGYTF.

V is TRBV28 and J is TRBJ2-5; unclear D gene. This CDR3 spans 12 amino acids. Germline assignment: CDR1 MDHEN and CDR2 SYDVKM. V lost 7 bases and J 4 bases, leaving 10 bases between the germline ends. CDR3 loop: CASTTSAETQYF. The CDR3, as DNA: TGTGCCAGCACCACTTCAGCAGAGACCCAGTACTTC.

This clone was detected a few times. The genes are TRBV7-9 and TRBJ2-7; D is tentatively TRBD1 or TRBD2 (5 bases each). CDR1 SEHNR and CDR2 FQNEAQ come from the germline V gene (reference sequence). The CDR3 runs 15 residues. V lost 4 bases and J lost 0, with 13 bases in between. Here the CDR3 reads CASSSLGESSYEQYF. DNA of the CDR3: TGTGCCAGCAGCTCACTAGGGGAGAGCTCCTACGAGCAGTACTTC.

J is TRBJ2-6 and V is TRBV7-3; D is undetermined. V lost 0 bases and J 3 bases, leaving 6 bases between the germline ends. CDR1 is SGHTA and CDR2 is FQGTGA in the germline V gene. The CDR3 runs to 15 residues. CDR3: CASSLTPRGANVLTF. The CDR3 coding sequence is TGTGCCAGCAGCTTAACCCCCCGTGGGGCCAACGTCCTGACTTTC.

This chain links TRBV5-1 with TRBJ2-7; either TRBD1 or TRBD2 may supply D (5 bases each). V lost 2 bases to trimming and J lost 3 bases, with 15 bases between them. This CDR3 has 15 amino acids. Per germline, CDR1 SGHRS and CDR2 YFSETQ. CDR3 coding DNA: TGCGCCAGCAGCTTTGGCCAGGGACGCAACTACGAGCAGTACTTC. Protein product: CASSFGQGRNYEQYF.

The chain joins TRBV11-1 to TRBJ2-1; TRBD2 matches at 11 bases. The germline gives CDR1 SGHAT, CDR2 FQDESV (reference sequence). Trimming at V came to 1 base and at J to 7 bases, leaving 6 bases not matched to a gene. This CDR3 is built from 16 residues. CDR3 DNA: TGTGCCAGCAGCTTAGACGTAGCGGGAGGGCCTAATGAGCAGTTCTTC. Its protein product is CASSLDVAGGPNEQFF.

This clone was recorded only once. The chain couples TRBV5-1 to TRBJ1-3; TRBD1 might be the D (6 bases). Germline V lookup: CDR1 SGHRS, CDR2 YFSETQ. The CDR3 is 15 amino acids. V was shortened by 0 bases and J by 3 bases, with 10 bases between the two germline ends. This chain's CDR3 is CASSLAQGDGNTIYF. The CDR3 bases are TGCGCCAGCAGCTTGGCACAGGGAGATGGAAACACCATATATTTT.